This T cell receptor (beta chain) was profiled in a study of blood T cell repertoires in COVID-19. Study background: The cDNA or gDNA used as material had been derived from T cells, B-cell-depleted T cells, or PBMCs.

Those enrolled, adults aged roughly 18 to 90 years, came from around 25 US areas. The CDR3 has 13 amino acids. Germline assignment: CDR1 MNHNS and CDR2 SASEGT. The V and J ends lost 1 base and 4 bases respectively, with 8 bases between them. TCRdb's table, derived via immunoSEQ multiplex PCR, lists solely in-frame clones and lacks some. Among some 400,000 clones listed, more than 75% were seen once. The sequence was collected from a man aged 30 to 39 who had recovered from COVID-19. The V gene is TRBV6-1, the J gene TRBJ2-7; D not certain. The material sequenced was PBMCs or T cells enriched from blood (not recorded which). The CDR3: CASSEVGAYEQYF. DNA for the CDR3: TGTGCCAGCAGTGAAGTCGGAGCTTACGAGCAGTACTTC.